These T cell receptor beta chains were read from a single sample in a study of cytomegalovirus exposure and HLA in healthy donors. Sequencing was performed with immunoSEQ multiplex PCR; in TCRdb, only in-frame clones are kept and a portion is missing. The sample lists some 130,000 clones, 65% to 80% occurring once. Sequencing was performed on PBMCs. Receptors originate from a human donor in good health. CDR3s include the opening cysteine and the closing phenylalanine or tryptophan. Each record gives: V gene, J gene, D gene, clone size, CDR3 protein, CDR3 DNA. A D gene is named only where the DNA matches it firmly. Some rows mark clone size as missing; the rest say once, few, many or name a class of expanded clone.

TRBV29-1	TRBJ2-3	-	-	CSVDWQDTDTQYF	TGCAGCGTTGATTGGCAGGACACAGATACGCAGTATTTT
TRBV4-1	TRBJ1-5	TRBD1	-	CASSLTGVSNQPQHF	TGCGCCAGCAGCCTAACAGGGGTGAGCAATCAGCCCCAGCATTTT
TRBV7-9	TRBJ2-7	TRBD2	-	CASSSIAGLAGREQYF	TGTGCCAGCAGCTCAATTGCGGGACTAGCGGGACGGGAGCAGTACTTC
TRBV20-1	TRBJ2-1	TRBD1	-	CSAGQVVQFF	TGCAGTGCCGGACAGGTGGTGCAGTTCTTC
TRBV18	TRBJ1-2	TRBD1	-	CASSPGTGGYGYTF	TGTGCCAGCTCACCCGGGACAGGGGGCTATGGCTACACCTTC
TRBV7-9	TRBJ2-7	TRBD2	few	CASSPPRLAGIYEQYF	TGTGCCAGCAGCCCCCCCCGGCTAGCGGGCATTTACGAGCAGTACTTC
TRBV6-5	TRBJ1-2	TRBD1	-	CASSPGTVFYGYTF	TGTGCCAGCAGCCCGGGGACAGTCTTTTATGGCTACACCTTC
TRBV11-2	TRBJ2-1	-	-	CASSLTGYNEQFF	TGTGCCAGCAGCTTGACAGGCTACAATGAGCAGTTCTTC
TRBV29-1	TRBJ2-1	-	-	CSVETGTSSYNEQFF	TGCAGCGTTGAAACAGGGACAAGCTCCTACAATGAGCAGTTCTTC
TRBV28	TRBJ2-3	-	-	CASSFSRPEGETDTQYF	TGTGCCAGCAGTTTTAGTCGGCCGGAAGGAGAAACAGATACGCAGTATTTT
TRBV5-1	TRBJ2-7	TRBD2	-	CASSSALAGGPYEQYF	TGCGCCAGCTCCTCGGCCCTAGCGGGAGGGCCGTACGAGCAGTACTTC
TRBV2	TRBJ2-3	TRBD2	-	CASSEPGLAESRSTDTQYF	TGTGCCAGCAGTGAACCGGGACTAGCGGAGTCTCGGAGCACAGATACGCAGTATTTT
TRBV9	TRBJ2-3	TRBD2	few	CASSSSGSATDTQYF	TGTGCCAGCAGTTCTAGCGGGAGTGCGACAGATACGCAGTATTTT
TRBV5-1	TRBJ2-5	TRBD2	-	CASSPQGTSGSGQETQYF	TGCGCCAGCAGCCCGCAAGGGACTAGCGGGAGTGGTCAAGAGACCCAGTACTTC
TRBV6-5	TRBJ2-7	TRBD1	-	CASRPGQGLSYEQYF	TGTGCCAGCAGACCAGGACAGGGGTTATCCTACGAGCAGTACTTC
TRBV15	TRBJ1-4	-	once	CATSRAGGFEKLFF	TGTGCCACCAGCAGAGCCGGGGGGTTTGAAAAACTGTTTTTT
TRBV27	TRBJ2-7	TRBD2	-	CASSRTLAGGNYEQYF	TGTGCCAGCAGCCGGACACTAGCGGGAGGTAACTACGAGCAGTACTTC